These 6 T cell receptor beta chains came from one sample sequenced in a study of response to subunit inactivated influenza vaccine (dated by TCRdb to 2017 to 2018). Receptor libraries were prepared by RT-PCR. Sequencing took place on an Illumina HiSeq 2500. The public reads were reprocessed in TCRdb via fastp at Q25 and MiXCR, keeping in-frame beta chains. Here each entry gathers all rows of one CDR3 protein and keeps the most common genes and DNA. This sample comprises around 490,000 distinct CDR3 sequences, 7.6% of them detected only once. The ten largest clones capture 10% to 15% of the sample. The material sequenced was PBMCs from blood, taken about 23 months after vaccination. Source of these receptors: a man aged 50-75 years who received an inactivated influenza vaccine. Donor details come from another sample of the same person, matched by shared clones.

This clonotype has only a few counts. The junction and the germline gene differ at one end; a read error may be behind it. The chain employs TRBV30 and TRBJ2-7, with 9 bases that match TRBD1. Germline V lookup: CDR1 GTSNPN, CDR2 SVGIG (reference sequence). The CDR3 loop spans 12 amino acids. The CDR3, as DNA: TGTGCCTGGAGTGCGCCGGACAGGGGACGGTGGTTC. Its translation is CAWSAPDRGRWF.

Only a few counts were recorded for this clonotype. The chain couples TRBV4-2 to TRBJ2-7; 7 bases agree with TRBD2. From germline, CDR1 is LGHNA and CDR2 YNFKEQ. Trimming at V came to 0 bases and at J to 0 bases, leaving 2 bases not matched to a gene. This CDR3 comprises 15 residues. The CDR3, as DNA: TGTGCCAGCAGCCAAGATCAGCGGGACTCCTACGAGCAGTACTTC. Translation: CASSQDQRDSYEQYF.

This clonotype was counted between two and nine times. The genes are TRBV12-3 or TRBV12-4 and TRBJ1-5; 8 nucleotides align to TRBD1. CDR3 length: 16 amino acids. Trimming removed 6 bases from V and 7 bases from J; junction bases left unmatched: 14. This chain's CDR3 is CASSTSDRALGQPQHF. The CDR3 DNA sequence: TGTGCCAGCAGCACATCGGACAGGGCTCTAGGACAGCCCCAGCATTTT.

The chain joins TRBV10-3 to TRBJ1-5; no clear D gene. Trimming took off 8 bases at V and 1 base at J, with 15 bases between the two ends. This CDR3 is built from 15 residues. Per the germline V gene, CDR1 is ENHRY and CDR2 is SYGVKD. This CDR3 reads CAIPPKCESNQPQHF. CDR3 DNA sequence: TGTGCCATCCCCCCTAAATGCGAAAGCAATCAGCCCCAGCATTTT.

This clonotype was detected a few times. V is TRBV24-1 and J is TRBJ2-6; 7 bases are shared with TRBD1. The V segment lost 7 bases and the J segment 0 bases; nucleotides outside the gene matches: 8. Per the germline V gene, CDR1 is KGHDR and CDR2 is SFDVKD. This CDR3 is 17 amino acids long. The CDR3 region has the DNA TGTGCCACCAGGGGGACAGTCCCTCGCTCTGGGGCCAACGTCCTGACTTTC. Protein sequence: CATRGTVPRSGANVLTF.

This clonotype occurred many times. This chain joins TRBV7-2 and TRBJ2-5; D might be TRBD2 (6 bases). Germline CDR1 SGHTA, CDR2 FQGNSA. CDR3 length equals 12 residues. With 5 bases removed from V and 6 bases from J, the gap between germline ends came to 10 bases. The CDR3 DNA follows: TGTGCCAGCAGCCACGGCGGGAAGACCCAGTACTTC. Translated: CASSHGGKTQYF.